This note documents a single TCR beta chain sequence. CDR3 size: 15 residues. J was trimmed by 3 bases and V by 1 base; bases with no gene match: 3. Germline V lookup: CDR1 SGHTA, CDR2 FQGNSA. The sample belongs to a study of T cell changes during pregnancy in multiple sclerosis. Sequencing used immunoSEQ multiplex PCR; TCRdb keeps in-frame clones, though not all of them. The sample gives about 75,000 clones, around 89% of which show up once; 0.9% is in the top ten. J is TRBJ2-3 and V is TRBV7-2; TRBD1 aligns across 8 bases. This receptor was obtained from a female donor in good health, enrolled as a control in a pregnancy study. The material was peripheral blood, obtained in the first trimester of pregnancy. The CDR3 loop is CASSLGDRSTDTQYF. DNA for the CDR3: TGTGCCAGCAGCTTAGGGGACAGGAGTACAGATACGCAGTATTTT.